Listed below are T cell receptor beta chains from one sample, sequenced in a study of shared clonotypes between healthy human individuals. The repertoire was sequenced with immunoSEQ multiplex PCR; TCRdb's copy has only in-frame clones and lacks some. The sample records around 2.1 million clones, under 95% being singletons. The material sequenced was naive CD8+ T cells from PBMCs. All receptors derive from a man between 18 and 35 years old in good health. Some clones in this sample may be carry-over from other donors' samples. Each CDR3 is given with its conserved first and last residue. A D gene is named only where the DNA matches it firmly. Clone sizes are given selectively: once, few, many, or a class where the clone is expanded.

d_call	j_call	clone_size	v_call	cdr3_nt	cdr3_aa
TRBD1	TRBJ1-5	.	TRBV28	TGTGCCAGCAGTCACCCTCGACAGGGGGCGGATCAGCCCCAGCATTTT	CASSHPRQGADQPQHF
.	TRBJ2-1	once	TRBV7-3	TGTGCCAGCAGCTTAGTCCCCGGCTCCTACAATGAGCAGTTCTTC	CASSLVPGSYNEQFF
.	TRBJ2-1	.	TRBV4-3	TGCGCCAGCAGCGGCGACTTTAATGGGGACAATGAGCAGTTCTTC	CASSGDFNGDNEQFF
.	TRBJ1-4	.	TRBV27	TGTGCCAGCACTGCACATAGCCCCTTGGCTGGGGTAGAAAAACTGTTTTTT	CASTAHSPLAGVEKLFF
TRBD1	TRBJ1-2	.	TRBV4-1	TGCGCCAGCAGCCAAGATAGGGACAGGGCGGCCTATGGCTACACCTTC	CASSQDRDRAAYGYTF
TRBD1	TRBJ1-2	.	TRBV27	TGTGCCAGCAGTTTGGGACAGACTTATGGCTACACCTTC	CASSLGQTYGYTF
.	TRBJ2-7	.	TRBV9	TGTGCCAGCAGCGACCGATCGAAGGGCGAGCAGTACTTC	CASSDRSKGEQYF
.	TRBJ1-4	.	TRBV29-1	TGCAGCGGACAGGCTAATGAAAAACTGTTTTTT	CSGQANEKLFF
TRBD2	TRBJ2-7	.	TRBV7-9	TGTGCCAGCAGCCCTACCCTTCGGGACTACCACTACGAGCAGTACTTC	CASSPTLRDYHYEQYF
.	TRBJ2-7	once	TRBV28	TGTGCCAGCAGAAACCGGGTCTCAGTGGTTCCCGAGCAGTACTTC	CASRNRVSVVPEQYF
.	TRBJ2-5	.	TRBV6-1	TGTGCCAGCCAGCTGGCTGGCACCCAGTACTTC	CASQLAGTQYF
.	TRBJ2-1	.	TRBV4-3	TGCGCCAGCAGCCAACTCACTAGCCCCAGCTCCTACAATGAGCAGTTCTTC	CASSQLTSPSSYNEQFF
TRBD1	TRBJ1-3	.	TRBV2	TGTGCCAGCGGGGGGTCGACAGGGTTTAGTTCTGGAGACAACCCCCTAAACACCATATATTTT	CASGGSTGFSSGDNPLNTIYF
TRBD2	TRBJ2-2	once	TRBV11-2	TGTGCCAGCAGCTTCCCACTAGCGGGAAACACCGGGGAGCTGTTTTTT	CASSFPLAGNTGELFF